Listed below are T cell receptor beta chains from one sample, sequenced in a study of T cell responses to AZD1222 COVID-19 vaccine. Assay used: immunoSEQ multiplex PCR; TCRdb lists only in-frame clones, some missing. Of about 86,000 clones listed, over 85% are singletons. Here the sequenced sample was peripheral blood, taken on day 0 of AZD1222 vaccination. Receptors were obtained from an adult in good health. CDR3s leave out the opening cysteine and the closing phenylalanine or tryptophan.

J gene: TRBJ2-7
V gene: TRBV7-9
CDR3 protein: ASSLYGKEGAEQY

J gene: TRBJ1-2
V gene: TRBV6-5
CDR3 protein: ASRPGQGESFGYT

J gene: TRBJ2-5
V gene: TRBV6-5
CDR3 protein: ASRDLARMFETQY

J gene: TRBJ2-3
V gene: TRBV28
CDR3 protein: ASRLAGASTDTQY

J gene: TRBJ1-2
V gene: TRBV7-9
CDR3 protein: ASSLKNAGGGYT

J gene: TRBJ1-4
V gene: TRBV28
CDR3 protein: ASRGEKLF

J gene: TRBJ2-3
V gene: TRBV28
CDR3 protein: ASSPTHLSGATDTQY

J gene: TRBJ2-1
V gene: TRBV20-1
CDR3 protein: SATDNNEQF

J gene: TRBJ1-6
V gene: TRBV14
CDR3 protein: ASSQEGLSPLH

J gene: TRBJ2-5
V gene: TRBV5-6
CDR3 protein: ASSLVQDQETQY

J gene: TRBJ2-1
V gene: TRBV19
CDR3 protein: ASSIYGTGYNEQF

J gene: TRBJ2-5
V gene: TRBV7-9
CDR3 protein: ASSLGRGTGVLETQY

J gene: TRBJ1-5
V gene: TRBV15
CDR3 protein: ATSRATHIPQH

J gene: TRBJ2-4
V gene: TRBV11-2
CDR3 protein: ASSLGTGGTKNIQY

J gene: TRBJ2-3
V gene: TRBV11-2
CDR3 protein: ASGTILWDTQY

J gene: TRBJ1-1
V gene: TRBV13
CDR3 protein: ASSVEETAEAF

J gene: TRBJ2-1
V gene: TRBV7-9
CDR3 protein: ASSPTEGSSYNEQF

J gene: TRBJ2-7
V gene: TRBV6-1
CDR3 protein: ASSDSYEQY

J gene: TRBJ2-7
V gene: TRBV21-1
CDR3 protein: ASSTSRLPYEQY

J gene: TRBJ1-4
V gene: TRBV5-1
CDR3 protein: ASSLSGSGFNEKLF

J gene: TRBJ1-5
V gene: TRBV12-3/TRBV12-4
CDR3 protein: ASSSTVEQPQH

J gene: TRBJ2-7
V gene: TRBV19
CDR3 protein: ASSKWDPQHSSYEQY

J gene: TRBJ1-1
V gene: TRBV19
CDR3 protein: ASSPGSGNTEAF

J gene: TRBJ2-1
V gene: TRBV24-1
CDR3 protein: ATSDPSGGALQEQF

J gene: TRBJ1-4
V gene: TRBV14
CDR3 protein: ASSQLQGGSNEKLF

J gene: TRBJ2-7
V gene: TRBV2
CDR3 protein: ASAGTESYEQY

J gene: TRBJ2-7
V gene: TRBV29-1
CDR3 protein: SVEVSGGTGTYLSEQY

J gene: TRBJ1-2
V gene: TRBV27
CDR3 protein: ASRFAGQSYGYT

J gene: TRBJ2-3
V gene: TRBV20-1
CDR3 protein: SASTDTQY

J gene: TRBJ1-6
V gene: TRBV6-5
CDR3 protein: ATSAYLSPSPLH

J gene: TRBJ2-7
V gene: TRBV5-4
CDR3 protein: ASTRDSGRYEQY

J gene: TRBJ1-4
V gene: TRBV5-1
CDR3 protein: ASSFGWGQGATNEKLF

J gene: TRBJ1-6
V gene: TRBV11-2
CDR3 protein: ASSLVLQTNSPLH

J gene: TRBJ2-3
V gene: TRBV5-1
CDR3 protein: ASSFAGSTDTQY

J gene: TRBJ1-6
V gene: TRBV6-5
CDR3 protein: ASSYSDGGVSPLH

J gene: TRBJ2-7
V gene: TRBV15
CDR3 protein: ATSRGAGPYEQY

J gene: TRBJ2-7
V gene: TRBV5-1
CDR3 protein: ASSLATGGVDEQY

J gene: TRBJ2-7
V gene: TRBV2
CDR3 protein: ASSERYEQY